A selection of T cell receptor beta chains follows, all from one sample in a study of blood T cell repertoires in COVID-19. Clones were read by immunoSEQ multiplex PCR, and TCRdb kept only the in-frame ones, dropping some. In the table there are more than 45,000 clones, about nine tenths of which are singletons. The sample taken for sequencing was peripheral blood. The receptors shown here come from a man between 65 and 85 years old with acute or convalescent COVID-19. CDR3s include the opening cysteine and the closing phenylalanine or tryptophan. Each record gives: J gene, CDR3 length, V gene, D gene, clone size, CDR3 DNA, CDR3 protein. The D gene is left open where the match is weak. The listing skips clone size in some rows; elsewhere it reads once, few, many or a size class.

TRBJ2-7	15	TRBV24-1	-	once	TGTGCCACCAGTGATCCCCGGGAGCTAGCCTACGAGCAGTACTTC	CATSDPRELAYEQYF
TRBJ2-3	15	TRBV19	-	-	TGTGCCAGTAGTATAGCTGCGGTTAGCACAGATACGCAGTATTTT	CASSIAAVSTDTQYF
TRBJ1-2	14	TRBV2	-	-	TGTGCCAGCTCCAAAAGGCCCAGGGGAGATGGCTACACCTTC	CASSKRPRGDGYTF
TRBJ2-1	14	TRBV18	-	-	TGTGCCAGCTCACAAAAGGGGGTTGGCAATGAGCAGTTCTTC	CASSQKGVGNEQFF
TRBJ2-7	16	TRBV27	-	-	TGTGCCAGCAGTTCCAATCTAGCGAAAAACTCCTACGAGCAGTACTTC	CASSSNLAKNSYEQYF
TRBJ2-5	14	TRBV11-1	-	-	TGTGCCAGCAGCTTATCTCGGCCGAGGGAGACCCAGTACTTC	CASSLSRPRETQYF
TRBJ1-1	16	TRBV3-1/TRBV3-2	-	-	TGTGCCAGCAGCCATGGAACCGGGACACCCTACACTGAAGCTTTCTTT	CASSHGTGTPYTEAFF
TRBJ1-1	15	TRBV14	-	once	TGTGCCAGCAGCCCCCGCGGGGGGGGAGGCACTGAAGCTTTCTTT	CASSPRGGGGTEAFF
TRBJ2-1	15	TRBV5-1	TRBD2	-	TGCGCCAGCAGCTCACTGGCGGGGGGGGACAATGAGCAGTTCTTC	CASSSLAGGDNEQFF
TRBJ2-5	14	TRBV5-1	-	-	TGCGCCAGCAGCTTGGTTGGGGGGCAAGAGACCCAGTACTTC	CASSLVGGQETQYF
TRBJ1-6	16	TRBV5-1	-	-	TGCGCCAGCAGCTTGGAGACCTGGGGCTTAAGATCACCCCTCCACTTT	CASSLETWGLRSPLHF
TRBJ1-2	15	TRBV28	TRBD1	-	TGTGCCAGCAGCCCTTCCGGGACAGGGGGCGATGGCTACACCTTC	CASSPSGTGGDGYTF
TRBJ2-7	11	TRBV12-3/TRBV12-4	-	-	TGTGCCAGCAGCCCCGGGGTCGAGCAGTACTTC	CASSPGVEQYF
TRBJ2-5	16	TRBV4-1	TRBD1	-	TGCGCCAGCAGCCAAGATAGGATCAGGGGGCGGGAGACCCAGTACTTC	CASSQDRIRGRETQYF
TRBJ2-7	18	TRBV3-1/TRBV3-2	-	-	TGTGCCAGCAGCCGCGCTCTTTACGGAGGGGGCTCTTACTACGAGCAGTACTTC	CASSRALYGGGSYYEQYF
TRBJ2-3	17	TRBV5-1	TRBD2	-	TGCGCCAGCAGCCTCCTGGGAGGACTAGCGGGCACAGATACGCAGTATTTT	CASSLLGGLAGTDTQYF
TRBJ1-2	17	TRBV6-2/TRBV6-3	TRBD1	few	TGTGCCAGCAGTCCGAAGGCACAGACAGGGAGAAACTATGGCTACACCTTC	CASSPKAQTGRNYGYTF
TRBJ2-3	17	TRBV15	-	-	TGTGCCACCAGCAGAGATCGGGAGCTTCCAAGGGGAGATACGCAGTATTTT	CATSRDRELPRGDTQYF
TRBJ1-2	13	TRBV30	-	-	TGTGCCTGGACTGAAACAGGGAATAAGGGCTACACCTTC	CAWTETGNKGYTF
TRBJ2-3	14	TRBV14	TRBD2	-	TGTGCCAGCAGCCCCGGGGGGGCTATTGGTACGCAGTATTTT	CASSPGGAIGTQYF
TRBJ2-5	14	TRBV11-1	TRBD1	-	TGTGCCAGCAGCGACAGAGGGGGCGTAGAGACCCAGTACTTC	CASSDRGGVETQYF
TRBJ1-1	12	TRBV28	TRBD1	-	TGTGCCAGCAGCCTCCTCGGGACAGGAGCTTTCTTT	CASSLLGTGAFF